A selection of T cell receptor beta chains follows, all from one sample in a study of T-cell memory formation after mild COVID-19. TCRdb re-derived calls from the 5' RACE reads in MiXCR, one entry per CDR3 protein. The sample lists about 90,000 distinct CDR3 sequences, over 13% occurring once. The source material was PBMCs or a T cell subset sorted from them (not recorded which). The receptors come from a man aged 18-30 years who had mild COVID-19 (a few samples of this study predate the infection). Cell type and time point are not known. The CDR3 runs from the conserved cysteine through the conserved F or W. Fields, in order: clone size, V gene, CDR3 protein. Not every row has a clone size; where given, it reads once, few, many or a size class.

abundance: few
v_gene: TRBV5-5
CDR3aa: CASSLHGRDEQFF

abundance: NA
v_gene: TRBV4-3
CDR3aa: CASSQDPDRGEMGTDTQYF

abundance: NA
v_gene: TRBV7-2
CDR3aa: CASSLSGRTTYEQYF

abundance: NA
v_gene: TRBV4-3
CDR3aa: CASSQEGGADSPLHF

abundance: few
v_gene: TRBV5-1
CDR3aa: CASSSGTGVTDTQYF

abundance: few
v_gene: TRBV7-8
CDR3aa: CASSKGSGSNQPQHF

abundance: NA
v_gene: TRBV7-2
CDR3aa: CASSQYRGYEQYF

abundance: few
v_gene: TRBV12-3/TRBV12-4
CDR3aa: CASRGVLANTEAFF

abundance: few
v_gene: TRBV7-2
CDR3aa: CASSPEPTGEVVQPQHF

abundance: many
v_gene: TRBV7-8
CDR3aa: CASSSLGGSGETQYF

abundance: NA
v_gene: TRBV7-6
CDR3aa: CASSLATGSQETQYF

abundance: NA
v_gene: TRBV28
CDR3aa: CASSTPGGSTDTQYF

abundance: few
v_gene: TRBV7-9
CDR3aa: CASSPPTEYEQYF

abundance: few
v_gene: TRBV11-2
CDR3aa: CASSLYGGATDTQYF

abundance: few
v_gene: TRBV6-1
CDR3aa: CASPPGTANENTIYF

abundance: NA
v_gene: TRBV7-2
CDR3aa: CASSLGLAGANVLTF

abundance: NA
v_gene: TRBV5-4
CDR3aa: CASSPPGQGRSDTQYF

abundance: many
v_gene: TRBV12-3/TRBV12-4
CDR3aa: CASRQEEVGTASTDTQYF

abundance: few
v_gene: TRBV7-9
CDR3aa: CASTFSTEAFF

abundance: many
v_gene: TRBV6-5
CDR3aa: CASSPGVYNEQFF

abundance: few
v_gene: TRBV7-3
CDR3aa: CASSLYWSSYNEQFF

abundance: few
v_gene: TRBV20-1
CDR3aa: CSARDPGQLHEQYF

abundance: NA
v_gene: TRBV4-1
CDR3aa: CASSQEPFGRPQHF

abundance: many
v_gene: TRBV4-1
CDR3aa: CASSQEGGPSYNEQFF

abundance: few
v_gene: TRBV15
CDR3aa: CATSRDGGDTYEQYF

abundance: NA
v_gene: TRBV20-1
CDR3aa: CSAPQGGTQETQYF

abundance: many
v_gene: TRBV19
CDR3aa: CASSRGMDEQYF

abundance: many
v_gene: TRBV4-3
CDR3aa: CASSAGSYNEQFF

abundance: NA
v_gene: TRBV27
CDR3aa: CASSLEVGAPTDTQYF